The source of this T cell receptor (beta chain) is a study of PD-L1 blockade in urothelial cancer. Study in general: Investigators checked blood 3 weeks (second dose) and 6 weeks after treatment start.

The time point is: peripheral blood 6 weeks after treatment start. Synthetically made TCR analog templates were put into each PCR as spikes. Produced via immunoSEQ multiplex PCR; TCRdb's table is partial and in-frame only. The sample contains about 22,000 clones, under 95% of which appear only once. The source material was PBMCs, sampled around atezolizumab (anti-PD-L1) treatment. This TCR came from a woman in her sixties with urothelial cancer.

The DNA for the CDR3 is TGTGCCACGCAGGGGAGCTCCTACGAGCAGTACTTC. Protein: CATQGSSYEQYF. The gene calls are TRBV27 and TRBJ2-7; D perhaps matches TRBD1 (6 bases). V was pared by 10 bases and J by 0 bases, with 10 bases between. This CDR3 has 12 amino acids. Germline CDR1 MNHEY, CDR2 SMNVEV (reference sequence).